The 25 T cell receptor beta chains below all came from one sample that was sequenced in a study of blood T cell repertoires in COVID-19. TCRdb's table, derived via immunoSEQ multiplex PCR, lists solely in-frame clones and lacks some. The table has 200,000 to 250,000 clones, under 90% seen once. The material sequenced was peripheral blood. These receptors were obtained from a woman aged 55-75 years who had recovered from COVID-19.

CDR3 sequence: CAISSGGAREQFF. CDR3 sequence (DNA): TGTGCCATCTCTAGCGGGGGGGCTCGGGAGCAGTTCTTC. The chain links TRBV10-3 to TRBJ2-1, with TRBD2 identical over 12 bases. V trimming: 8 bases; J trimming: 10 bases; junction bases outside the gene matches: 6. The CDR3 sequence is 13 residues long. Germline CDR1 and CDR2: ENHRY and SYGVKD.

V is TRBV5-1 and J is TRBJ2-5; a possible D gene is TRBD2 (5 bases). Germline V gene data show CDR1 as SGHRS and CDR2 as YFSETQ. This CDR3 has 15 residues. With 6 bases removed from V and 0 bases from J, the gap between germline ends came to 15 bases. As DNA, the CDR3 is TGCGCCAGCACCCTTGGGGAGTTGTACCAAGAGACCCAGTACTTC. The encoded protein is CASTLGELYQETQYF.

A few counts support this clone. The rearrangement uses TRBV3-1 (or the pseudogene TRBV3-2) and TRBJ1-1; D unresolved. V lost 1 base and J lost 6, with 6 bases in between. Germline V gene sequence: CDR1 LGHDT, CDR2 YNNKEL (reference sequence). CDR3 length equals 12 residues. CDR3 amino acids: CASSQVASEAFF. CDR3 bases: TGTGCCAGCAGCCAAGTGGCCTCTGAAGCTTTCTTT.

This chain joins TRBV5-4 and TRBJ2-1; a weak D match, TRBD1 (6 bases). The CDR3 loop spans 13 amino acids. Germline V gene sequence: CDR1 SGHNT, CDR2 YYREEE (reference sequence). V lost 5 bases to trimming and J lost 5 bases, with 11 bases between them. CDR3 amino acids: CASSTGQNNEQFF. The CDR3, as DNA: TGTGCCAGCAGTACCGGACAGAACAATGAGCAGTTCTTC.

This CDR3 reads CASSQLQGLAKNIQYF. CDR3 coding DNA: TGCGCCAGCAGCCAACTTCAGGGGCTAGCCAAAAACATTCAGTACTTC. The V gene is TRBV4-1, the J gene TRBJ2-4; D is possibly TRBD1 (6 bases). V was trimmed by 2 bases and J by 0 bases, leaving 11 bases between them. The CDR3 is made up of 16 amino acids. Germline V CDR1 and CDR2: MGHRA, YSYEKL.

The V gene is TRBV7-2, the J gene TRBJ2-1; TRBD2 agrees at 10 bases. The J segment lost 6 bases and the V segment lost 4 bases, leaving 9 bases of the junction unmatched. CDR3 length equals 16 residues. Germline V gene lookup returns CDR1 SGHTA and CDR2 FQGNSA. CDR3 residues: CASSSPSAGGINEQFF. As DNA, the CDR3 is TGTGCCAGCAGCTCCCCCTCAGCGGGGGGGATCAATGAGCAGTTCTTC.

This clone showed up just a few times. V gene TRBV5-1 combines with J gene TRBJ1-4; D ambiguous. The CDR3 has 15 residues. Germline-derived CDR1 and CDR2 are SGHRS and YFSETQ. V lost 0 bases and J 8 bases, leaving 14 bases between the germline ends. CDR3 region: CASSLAKGREEKLFF. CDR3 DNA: TGCGCCAGCAGCTTGGCCAAGGGTAGGGAGGAAAAACTGTTTTTT.

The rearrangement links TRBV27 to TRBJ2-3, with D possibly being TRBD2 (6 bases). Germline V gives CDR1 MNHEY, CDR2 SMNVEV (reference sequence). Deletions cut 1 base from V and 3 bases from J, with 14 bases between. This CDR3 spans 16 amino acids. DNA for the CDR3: TGTGCCAGCAGTTTATTGTGGGGGGTTGGGACAGATACGCAGTATTTT. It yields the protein CASSLLWGVGTDTQYF.

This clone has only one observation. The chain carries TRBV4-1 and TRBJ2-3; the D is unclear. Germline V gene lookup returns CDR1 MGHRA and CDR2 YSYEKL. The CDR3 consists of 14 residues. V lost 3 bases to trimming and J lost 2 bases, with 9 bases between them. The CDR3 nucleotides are TGCGCCAGCAGCCAGACTCGTTCCACAGATACGCAGTATTTT. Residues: CASSQTRSTDTQYF.

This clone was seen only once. The CDR3 bases are TGTGCCAGCAGGGGAAGGGACAGCGCTAATGAAAAACTGTTTTTT. Translated: CASRGRDSANEKLFF. This chain uses TRBV2 with TRBJ1-4; 7 bases fit TRBD1. The CDR3 consists of 15 residues. Germline V gene data show CDR1 as SNHLY and CDR2 as FYNNEI. The V and J ends lost 6 bases and 3 bases, in that order; junction bases with no gene match: 7.

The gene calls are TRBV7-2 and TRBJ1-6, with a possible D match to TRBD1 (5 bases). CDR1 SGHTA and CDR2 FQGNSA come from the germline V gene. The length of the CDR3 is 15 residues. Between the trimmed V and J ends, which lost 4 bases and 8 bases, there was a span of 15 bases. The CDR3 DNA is TGTGCCAGCAGCTCCCCGACAGACAGCCATTCACCCCTCCACTTT. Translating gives CASSSPTDSHSPLHF.

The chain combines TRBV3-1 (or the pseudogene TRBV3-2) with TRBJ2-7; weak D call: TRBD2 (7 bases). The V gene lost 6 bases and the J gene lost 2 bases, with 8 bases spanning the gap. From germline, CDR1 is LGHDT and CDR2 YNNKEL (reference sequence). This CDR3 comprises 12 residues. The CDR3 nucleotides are TGTGCCAGCAGGGGGGGGCCCTACGAGCAGTACTTC. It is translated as CASRGGPYEQYF.

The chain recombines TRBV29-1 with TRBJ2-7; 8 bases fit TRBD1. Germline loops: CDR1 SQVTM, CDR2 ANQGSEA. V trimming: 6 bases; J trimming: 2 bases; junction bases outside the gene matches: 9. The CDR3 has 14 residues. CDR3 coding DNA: TGCAGCGTCGAAAGGACAGGGCGCCCCTACGAGCAGTACTTC. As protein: CSVERTGRPYEQYF.

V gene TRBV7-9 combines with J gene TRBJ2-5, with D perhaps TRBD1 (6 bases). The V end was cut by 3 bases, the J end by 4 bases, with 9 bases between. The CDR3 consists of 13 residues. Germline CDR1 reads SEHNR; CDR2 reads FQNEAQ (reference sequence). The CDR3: CASSFQGLETQYF. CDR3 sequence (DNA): TGTGCCAGCAGCTTTCAGGGGTTAGAGACCCAGTACTTC.

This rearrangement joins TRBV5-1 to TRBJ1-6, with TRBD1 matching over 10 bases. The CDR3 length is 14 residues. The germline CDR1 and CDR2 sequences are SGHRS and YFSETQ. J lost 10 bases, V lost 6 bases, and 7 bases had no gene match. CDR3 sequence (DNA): TGCGCCAGCAAAGTGGGGACAGGGGTCTCACCCCTCCACTTT. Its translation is CASKVGTGVSPLHF.

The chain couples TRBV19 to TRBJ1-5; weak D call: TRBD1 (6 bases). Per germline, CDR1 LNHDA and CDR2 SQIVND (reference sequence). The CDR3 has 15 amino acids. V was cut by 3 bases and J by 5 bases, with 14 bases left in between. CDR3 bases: TGTGCCAGTAGTATTGGGCAGGGGTACGATCAGCCCCAGCATTTT. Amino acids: CASSIGQGYDQPQHF.

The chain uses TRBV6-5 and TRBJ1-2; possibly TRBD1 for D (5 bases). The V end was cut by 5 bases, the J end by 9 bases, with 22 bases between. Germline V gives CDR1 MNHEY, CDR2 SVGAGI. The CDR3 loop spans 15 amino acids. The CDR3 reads CASSNRASRGGSYTF. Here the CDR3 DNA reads TGTGCCAGCAGTAACCGGGCCTCTAGGGGAGGGAGCTACACCTTC.

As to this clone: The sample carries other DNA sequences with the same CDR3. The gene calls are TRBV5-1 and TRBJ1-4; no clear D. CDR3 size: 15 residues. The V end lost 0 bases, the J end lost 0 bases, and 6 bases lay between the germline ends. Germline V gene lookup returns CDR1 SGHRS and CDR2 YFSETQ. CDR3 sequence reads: CASSLGSATNEKLFF. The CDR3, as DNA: TGCGCCAGCAGCTTGGGCAGTGCAACTAATGAAAAACTGTTTTTT.

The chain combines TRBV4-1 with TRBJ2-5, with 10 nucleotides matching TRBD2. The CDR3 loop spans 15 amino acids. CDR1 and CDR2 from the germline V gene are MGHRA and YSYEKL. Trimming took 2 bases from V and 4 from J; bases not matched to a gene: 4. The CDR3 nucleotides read TGCGCCAGCAGCCAACTAGCGGGGGCCCCAGAGACCCAGTACTTC. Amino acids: CASSQLAGAPETQYF.

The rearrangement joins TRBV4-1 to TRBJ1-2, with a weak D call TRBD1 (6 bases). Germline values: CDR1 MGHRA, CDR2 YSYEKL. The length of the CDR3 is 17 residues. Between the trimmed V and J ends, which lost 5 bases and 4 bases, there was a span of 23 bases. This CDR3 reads CASSGQGHTHGVYGYTF. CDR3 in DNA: TGCGCCAGCAGCGGGCAGGGACACACACATGGGGTCTATGGCTACACCTTC.

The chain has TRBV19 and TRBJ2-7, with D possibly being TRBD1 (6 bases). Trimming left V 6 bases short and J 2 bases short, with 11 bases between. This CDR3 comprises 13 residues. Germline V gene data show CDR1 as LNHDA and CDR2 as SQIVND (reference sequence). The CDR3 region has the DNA TGTGCCAGTAGCCAAACAGGGACCTACGAGCAGTACTTC. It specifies CASSQTGTYEQYF.

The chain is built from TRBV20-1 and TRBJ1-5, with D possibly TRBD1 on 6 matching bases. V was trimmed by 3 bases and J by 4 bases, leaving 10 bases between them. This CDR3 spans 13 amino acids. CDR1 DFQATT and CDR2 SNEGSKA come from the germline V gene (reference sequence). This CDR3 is CSASSTGNQPQHF. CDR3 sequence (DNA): TGCAGTGCTAGTTCGACAGGTAATCAGCCCCAGCATTTT.

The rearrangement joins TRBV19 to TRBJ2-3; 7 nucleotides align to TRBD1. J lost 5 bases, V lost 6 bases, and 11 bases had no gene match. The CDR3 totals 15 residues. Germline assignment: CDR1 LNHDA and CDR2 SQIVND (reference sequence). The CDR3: CASSPIDRVEDTQYF. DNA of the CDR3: TGTGCCAGTAGCCCGATCGACAGGGTGGAAGATACGCAGTATTTT. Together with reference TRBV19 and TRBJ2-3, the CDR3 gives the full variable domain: DGGITQSPKYLFRKEGQNVTLSCEQNLNHDAMYWYRQDPGQGLRLIYYSQIVNDFQKGDIAEGYSVSREKKESFPLTVTSAQKNPTAFYLCASSPIDRVEDTQYFGPGTRLTVL.

CDR3 amino acids: CASSFSSLDYGYTF. The CDR3 coding sequence is TGTGCCAGCAGCTTCTCGAGTTTGGACTATGGCTACACCTTC. The chain carries TRBV3-1 (or the pseudogene TRBV3-2) and TRBJ1-2; D gene unclear. CDR3 size: 14 residues. Germline V gene lookup returns CDR1 LGHDT and CDR2 YNNKEL (reference sequence). V was trimmed by 5 bases and J by 3 bases, leaving 13 bases between them.

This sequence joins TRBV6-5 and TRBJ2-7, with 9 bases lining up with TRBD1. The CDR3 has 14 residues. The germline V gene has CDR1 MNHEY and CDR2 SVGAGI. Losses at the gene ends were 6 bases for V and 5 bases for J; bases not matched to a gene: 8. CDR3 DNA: TGTGCCAGCAGCCCCGGGACAGGGACCCACGAGCAGTACTTC. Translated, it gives CASSPGTGTHEQYF.